This T cell receptor (beta chain) was profiled in a study of T cell responses to AZD1222 COVID-19 vaccine. Study-level information: Second-dose groups at about 4 or about 12 weeks were pooled.

Produced via immunoSEQ multiplex PCR; TCRdb's table is partial and in-frame only. The sample yields roughly 100,000 clones, 90% to 95% seen once. Of note for this clone: The antigen is unknown.

Study-wide findings and caveats: It was only after the peak T cell response that any repertoires were sampled.

The sample consisted of peripheral blood, taken on day 0 of AZD1222 vaccination. The clonotype originates from an adult in good health.

The CDR3 reads CASSHSGRAYEQYF. The CDR3, as DNA: TGTGCCAGCAGCCATAGCGGGAGGGCCTACGAGCAGTACTTC. The V and J genes are TRBV4-2 and TRBJ2-7; 11 bases are shared with TRBD2. Germline V gene lookup returns CDR1 LGHNA and CDR2 YNFKEQ. This CDR3 spans 14 amino acids. V shed 3 bases, J shed 2 bases, and the junction held 0 bases outside the gene matches.